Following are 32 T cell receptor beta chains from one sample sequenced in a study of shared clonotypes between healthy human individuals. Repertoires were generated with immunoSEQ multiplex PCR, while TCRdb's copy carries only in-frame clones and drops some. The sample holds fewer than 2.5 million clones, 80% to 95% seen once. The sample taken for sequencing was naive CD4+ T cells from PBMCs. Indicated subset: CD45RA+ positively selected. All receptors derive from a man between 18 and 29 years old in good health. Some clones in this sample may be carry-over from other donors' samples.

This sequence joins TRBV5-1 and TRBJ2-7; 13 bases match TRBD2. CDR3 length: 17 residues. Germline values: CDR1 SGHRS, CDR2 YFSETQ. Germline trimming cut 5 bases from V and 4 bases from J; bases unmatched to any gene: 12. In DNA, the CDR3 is TGCGCCAGCAGGCAAGGGACTAGCGGGACAGCAAGGTACGAGCAGTACTTC. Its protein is CASRQGTSGTARYEQYF.

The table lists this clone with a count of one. The CDR3 region is CASSQDPAPYEQYF. In nucleotides, the CDR3 is TGCGCCAGCAGCCAAGACCCAGCGCCCTACGAGCAGTACTTC. The chain combines TRBV4-1 with TRBJ2-7; unclear D gene. Looked up from germline, CDR1 is MGHRA and CDR2 is YSYEKL. CDR3 length: 14 residues. Trimming removed 0 bases from V and 2 bases from J, with 8 bases in between.

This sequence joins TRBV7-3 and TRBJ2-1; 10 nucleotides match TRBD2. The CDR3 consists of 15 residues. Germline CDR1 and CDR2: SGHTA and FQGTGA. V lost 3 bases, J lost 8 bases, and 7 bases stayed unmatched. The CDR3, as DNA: TGTGCCAGCAGCTTGAGAAGCGGGAGGGTCTATGAGCAGTTCTTC. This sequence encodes CASSLRSGRVYEQFF. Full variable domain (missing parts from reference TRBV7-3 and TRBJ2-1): GAGVSQTPSNKVTEKGKYVELRCDPISGHTALYWYRQSLGQGPEFLIYFQGTGAADDSGLPNDRFFAVRPEGSVSTLKIQRTERGDSAVYLCASSLRSGRVYEQFFGPGTRLTVL.

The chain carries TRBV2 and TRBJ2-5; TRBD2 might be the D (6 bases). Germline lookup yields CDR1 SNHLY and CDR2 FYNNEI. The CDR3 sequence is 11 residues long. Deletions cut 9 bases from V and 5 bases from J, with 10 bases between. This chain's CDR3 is CARGGAETQYF. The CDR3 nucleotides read TGTGCCAGGGGGGGAGCGGAGACCCAGTACTTC. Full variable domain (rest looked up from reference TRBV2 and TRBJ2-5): EPEVTQTPSHQVTQMGQEVILRCVPISNHLYFYWYRQILGQKVEFLVSFYNNEISEKSEIFDDQFSVERPDGSNFTLKIRSTKLEDSAMYFCARGGAETQYFGPGTRLLVL.

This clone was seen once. Here the CDR3 DNA reads TGTGCCAGCAGCCTACGGACGGGGAGAGAGCCCCAGCATTTT. Its translation is CASSLRTGREPQHF. The rearrangement joins TRBV7-2 to TRBJ1-5; no reliable D call. With 5 bases removed from V and 8 bases from J, the gap between germline ends came to 16 bases. This CDR3 contains 14 residues. Germline CDR1 reads SGHTA; CDR2 reads FQGNSA.

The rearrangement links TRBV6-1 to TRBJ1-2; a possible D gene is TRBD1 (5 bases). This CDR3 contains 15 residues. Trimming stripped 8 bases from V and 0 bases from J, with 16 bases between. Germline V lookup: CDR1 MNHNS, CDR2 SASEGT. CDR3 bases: TGTGCCAGCCAAGTGGACCGACAGACTAACTATGGCTACACCTTC. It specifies CASQVDRQTNYGYTF.

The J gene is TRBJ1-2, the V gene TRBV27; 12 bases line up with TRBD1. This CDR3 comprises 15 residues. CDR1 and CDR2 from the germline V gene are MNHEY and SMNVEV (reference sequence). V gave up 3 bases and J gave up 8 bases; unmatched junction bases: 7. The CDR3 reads CASSFMGQGARGYTF. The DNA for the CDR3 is TGTGCCAGCAGTTTTATGGGACAGGGGGCGCGAGGCTACACCTTC.

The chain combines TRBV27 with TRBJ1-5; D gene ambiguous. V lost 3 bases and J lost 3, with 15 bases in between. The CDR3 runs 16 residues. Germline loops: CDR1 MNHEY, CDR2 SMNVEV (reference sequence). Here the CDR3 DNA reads TGTGCCAGCAGTTTGAAGGCGAAGCCTTTCAATCAGCCCCAGCATTTT. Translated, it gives CASSLKAKPFNQPQHF.

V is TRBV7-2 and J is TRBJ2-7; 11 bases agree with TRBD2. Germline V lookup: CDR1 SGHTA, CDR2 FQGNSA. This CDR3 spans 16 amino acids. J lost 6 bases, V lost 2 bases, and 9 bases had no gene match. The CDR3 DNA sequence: TGTGCCAGCAGCTTATCCGGGACTAGCGGCTTCGTCGAGCAGTACTTC. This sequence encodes CASSLSGTSGFVEQYF.

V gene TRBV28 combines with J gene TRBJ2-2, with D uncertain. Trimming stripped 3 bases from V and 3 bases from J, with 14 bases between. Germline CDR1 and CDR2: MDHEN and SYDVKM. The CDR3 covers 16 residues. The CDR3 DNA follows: TGTGCCAGCAGTTTCGTGTACGGCAGCGACACCGGGGAGCTGTTTTTT. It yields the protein CASSFVYGSDTGELFF.

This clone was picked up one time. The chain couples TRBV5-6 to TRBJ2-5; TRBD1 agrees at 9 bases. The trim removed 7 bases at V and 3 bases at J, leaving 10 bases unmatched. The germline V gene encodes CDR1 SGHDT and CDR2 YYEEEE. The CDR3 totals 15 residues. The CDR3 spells CASFGDRVLEETQYF. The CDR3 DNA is TGTGCCAGCTTTGGGGACAGGGTTTTGGAAGAGACCCAGTACTTC.

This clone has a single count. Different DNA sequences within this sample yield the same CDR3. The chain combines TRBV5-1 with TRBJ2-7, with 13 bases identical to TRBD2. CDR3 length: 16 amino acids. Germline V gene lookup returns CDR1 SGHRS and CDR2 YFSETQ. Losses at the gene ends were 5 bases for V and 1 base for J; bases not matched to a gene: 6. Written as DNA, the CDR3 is TGCGCCAGCAGTCCGGGACTAGCGGGGCCATCCTACGAGCAGTACTTC. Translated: CASSPGLAGPSYEQYF.

CDR3 nucleotides: TGTGCCAGCAGGCAAGGGACAGGGGAGACCTACGAGCAGTACTTC. Translation: CASRQGTGETYEQYF. This chain links TRBV6-5 with TRBJ2-7; TRBD1 matches 10 bases. The CDR3 contains 15 residues. V lost 6 bases to trimming and J lost 2 bases; unmatched junction nucleotides: 7. Germline CDR1 MNHEY, CDR2 SVGAGI.

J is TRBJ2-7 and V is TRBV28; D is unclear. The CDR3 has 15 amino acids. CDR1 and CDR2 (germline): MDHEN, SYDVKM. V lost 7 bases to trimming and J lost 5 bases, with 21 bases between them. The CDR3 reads CASTSLLGYWDEQYF. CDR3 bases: TGTGCCAGCACCAGCCTACTGGGGTATTGGGACGAGCAGTACTTC.

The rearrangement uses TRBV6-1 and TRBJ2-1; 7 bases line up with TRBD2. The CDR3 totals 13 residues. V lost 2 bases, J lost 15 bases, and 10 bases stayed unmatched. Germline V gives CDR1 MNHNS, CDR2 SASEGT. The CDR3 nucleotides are TGTGCCAGCAGTGAATACGTAGCGGGTACTGGGTTCTTC. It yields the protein CASSEYVAGTGFF.

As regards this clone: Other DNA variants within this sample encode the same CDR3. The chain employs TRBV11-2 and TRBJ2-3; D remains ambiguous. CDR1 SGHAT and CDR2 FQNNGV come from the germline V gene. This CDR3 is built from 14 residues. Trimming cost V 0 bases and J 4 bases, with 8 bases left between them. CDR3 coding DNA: TGTGCCAGCAGCTTAGATCGGGTCGCAGATACGCAGTATTTT. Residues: CASSLDRVADTQYF.

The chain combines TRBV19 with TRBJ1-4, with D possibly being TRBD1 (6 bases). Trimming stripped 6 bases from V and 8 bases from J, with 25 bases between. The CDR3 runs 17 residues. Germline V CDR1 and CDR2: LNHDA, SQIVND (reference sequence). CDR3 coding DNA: TGTGCCAGTAGCGGGAGGGGGAACAGCCCACGCGCGGAAAAACTGTTTTTT. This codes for CASSGRGNSPRAEKLFF.

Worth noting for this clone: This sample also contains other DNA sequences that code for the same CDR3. The CDR3 spells CASSPDRSSYEQYF. The DNA of the CDR3 is TGTGCCAGCAGCCCGGACAGAAGTTCCTACGAGCAGTACTTC. The rearrangement uses TRBV6-4 and TRBJ2-7; possibly TRBD1 for D (6 bases). The V end was cut by 6 bases, the J end by 1 base, with 13 bases between. CDR3 length: 14 residues. The germline CDR1 and CDR2 sequences are MRHNA and SNTAGT.

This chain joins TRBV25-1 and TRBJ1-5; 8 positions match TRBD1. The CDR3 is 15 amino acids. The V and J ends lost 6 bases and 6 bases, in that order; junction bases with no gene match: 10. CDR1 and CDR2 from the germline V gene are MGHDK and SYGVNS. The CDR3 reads CASSDGTGGSQPQHF. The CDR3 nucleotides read TGTGCCAGCAGCGACGGGACAGGCGGTTCTCAGCCCCAGCATTTT.

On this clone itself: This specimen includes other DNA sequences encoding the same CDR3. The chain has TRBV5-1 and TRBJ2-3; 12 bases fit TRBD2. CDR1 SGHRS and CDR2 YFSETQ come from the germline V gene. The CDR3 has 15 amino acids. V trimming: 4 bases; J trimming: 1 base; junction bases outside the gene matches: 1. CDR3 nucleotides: TGCGCCAGCAGCCCTAGCGGGAGGGGCACAGATACGCAGTATTTT. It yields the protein CASSPSGRGTDTQYF.

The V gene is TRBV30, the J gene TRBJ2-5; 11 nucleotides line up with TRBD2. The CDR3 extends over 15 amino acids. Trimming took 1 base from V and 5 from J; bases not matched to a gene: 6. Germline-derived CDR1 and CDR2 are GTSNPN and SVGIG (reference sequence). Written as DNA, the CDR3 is TGTGCCTGGAGTGCCGGGACTAGCGGTTATGAGACCCAGTACTTC. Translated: CAWSAGTSGYETQYF.

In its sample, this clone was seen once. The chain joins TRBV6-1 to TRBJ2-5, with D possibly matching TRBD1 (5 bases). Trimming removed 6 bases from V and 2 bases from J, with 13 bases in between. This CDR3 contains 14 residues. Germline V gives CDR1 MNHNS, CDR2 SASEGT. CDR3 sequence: CASRRTTQQETQYF. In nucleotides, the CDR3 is TGTGCCAGCAGGCGGACAACCCAGCAAGAGACCCAGTACTTC.

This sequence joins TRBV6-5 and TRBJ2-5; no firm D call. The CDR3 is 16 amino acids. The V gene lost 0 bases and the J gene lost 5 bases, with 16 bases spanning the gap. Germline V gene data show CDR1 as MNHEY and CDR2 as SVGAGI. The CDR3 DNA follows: TGTGCCAGCAGTTACTCGCTGGCCCACTCTAGGGAGACCCAGTACTTC. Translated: CASSYSLAHSRETQYF.

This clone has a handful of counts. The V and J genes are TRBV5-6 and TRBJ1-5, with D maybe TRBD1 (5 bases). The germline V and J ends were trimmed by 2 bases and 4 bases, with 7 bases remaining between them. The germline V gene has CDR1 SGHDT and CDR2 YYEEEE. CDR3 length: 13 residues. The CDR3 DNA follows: TGTGCCAGCAGCTTTTGGGGGAATCAGCCCCAGCATTTT. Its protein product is CASSFWGNQPQHF.

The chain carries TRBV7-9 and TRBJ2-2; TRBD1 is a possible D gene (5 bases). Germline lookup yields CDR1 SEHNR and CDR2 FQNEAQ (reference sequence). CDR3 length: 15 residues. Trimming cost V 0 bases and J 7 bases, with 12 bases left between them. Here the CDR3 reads CASSLASGAYGELFF. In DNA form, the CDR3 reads TGTGCCAGCAGCTTAGCTTCTGGGGCGTACGGGGAGCTGTTTTTT.

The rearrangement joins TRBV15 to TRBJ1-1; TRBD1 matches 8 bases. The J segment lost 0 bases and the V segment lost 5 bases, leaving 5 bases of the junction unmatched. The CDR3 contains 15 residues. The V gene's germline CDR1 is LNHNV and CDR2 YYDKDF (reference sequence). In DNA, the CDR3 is TGTGCCACCAGCGGCTGGACAGGGTTGAACACTGAAGCTTTCTTT. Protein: CATSGWTGLNTEAFF. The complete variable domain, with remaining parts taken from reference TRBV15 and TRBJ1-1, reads DAMVIQNPRYQVTQFGKPVTLSCSQTLNHNVMYWYQQKSSQAPKLLFHYYDKDFNNEADTPDNFQSRRPNTSFCFLDIRSPGLGDTAMYLCATSGWTGLNTEAFFGQGTRLTVV.

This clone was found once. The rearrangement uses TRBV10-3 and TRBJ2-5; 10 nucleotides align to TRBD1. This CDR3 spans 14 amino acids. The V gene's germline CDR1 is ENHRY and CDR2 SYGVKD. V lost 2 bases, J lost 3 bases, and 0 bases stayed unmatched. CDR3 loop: CAISEGTGEETQYF. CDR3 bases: TGTGCCATCAGTGAGGGGACAGGGGAAGAGACCCAGTACTTC.

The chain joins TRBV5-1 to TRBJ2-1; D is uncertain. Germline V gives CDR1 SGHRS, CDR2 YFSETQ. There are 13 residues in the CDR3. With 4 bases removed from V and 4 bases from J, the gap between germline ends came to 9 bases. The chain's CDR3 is CASSVGFYNEQFF. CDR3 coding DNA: TGCGCCAGCAGCGTGGGGTTTTACAATGAGCAGTTCTTC.

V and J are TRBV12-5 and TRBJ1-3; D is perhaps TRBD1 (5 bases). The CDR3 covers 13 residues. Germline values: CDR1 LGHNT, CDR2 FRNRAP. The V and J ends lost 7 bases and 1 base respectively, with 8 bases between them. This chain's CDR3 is CASARGSGNTIYF. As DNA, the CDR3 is TGTGCTAGTGCCCGGGGGTCTGGAAACACCATATATTTT.

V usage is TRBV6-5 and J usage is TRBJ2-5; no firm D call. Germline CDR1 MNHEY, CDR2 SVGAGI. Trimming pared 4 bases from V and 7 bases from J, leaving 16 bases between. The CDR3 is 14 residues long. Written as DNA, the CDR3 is TGTGCCAGCAGTTCCGCCGACACCCTCGGGACCCAGTACTTC. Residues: CASSSADTLGTQYF.

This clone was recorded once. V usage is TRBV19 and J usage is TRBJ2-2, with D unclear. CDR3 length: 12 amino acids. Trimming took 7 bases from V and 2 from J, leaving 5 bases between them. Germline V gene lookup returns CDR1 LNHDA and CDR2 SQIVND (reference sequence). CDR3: CASKGNTGELFF. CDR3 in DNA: TGTGCCAGTAAGGGTAACACCGGGGAGCTGTTTTTT. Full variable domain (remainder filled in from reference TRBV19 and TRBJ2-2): DGGITQSPKYLFRKEGQNVTLSCEQNLNHDAMYWYRQDPGQGLRLIYYSQIVNDFQKGDIAEGYSVSREKKESFPLTVTSAQKNPTAFYLCASKGNTGELFFGEGSRLTVL.

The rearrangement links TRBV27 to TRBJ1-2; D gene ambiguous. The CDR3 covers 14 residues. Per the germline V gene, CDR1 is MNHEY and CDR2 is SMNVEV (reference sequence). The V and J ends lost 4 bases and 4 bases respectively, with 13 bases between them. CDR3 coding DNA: TGTGCCAGCAGTTCCTCTGGGGTACGCTATGGCTACACCTTC. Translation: CASSSSGVRYGYTF.